The text below deals with one T cell receptor (beta chain). The antigen is undetermined. The V gene's germline CDR1 is SQVTM and CDR2 ANQGSEA. V lost 6 bases, J lost 4 bases, and 3 bases stayed unmatched. The CDR3 is 14 amino acids. TCRdb reanalysed the RT-PCR reads using MiXCR and keeps one entry per CDR3 protein. Here the sample spans roughly 620,000 distinct CDR3 sequences, roughly 12% being singletons. The data were obtained in a study of response to subunit inactivated influenza vaccine. Regarding the study as a whole: There was a suggestion from the authors that each seasonal influenza vaccination recruits few new T cells.

These same records also appear under a second study, on T cells expressing NK-cell markers. Turning to that study: Generation of TCR beta cDNA was performed by 5'RACE template switching incorporating UMIs. Out of eight donors sequenced, seven tested HCMV-seropositive and the remaining one seronegative. More than 5 donors carried dominant NKG2C+ clonotypes that made up about 1.0-7.0% of their CD8+ T cells. These clonotypes, the leaders elsewhere, also led the CD3+CD56-NKG2C+ fraction in four donors.

This specimen was PBMCs from blood, taken on the day of vaccination. This receptor was taken from a man aged 45-65 years who received an inactivated influenza vaccine. The V gene is TRBV29-1, the J gene TRBJ2-3, with 14 bases matching TRBD2. The DNA of the CDR3 is TGCAGCGTGGGGGGACTAGCGGGGGCAGATACGCAGTATTTT. Protein sequence: CSVGGLAGADTQYF.